Listed here are 14 T cell receptor beta chains from one sample, sequenced in a study of shared clonotypes between healthy human individuals. Naive CD8 cells comprised CD45RO-negative, CCR7-positively selected cells, excluding terminally differentiated effector memory CD45RA+ cells. Profiling relied on immunoSEQ multiplex PCR, and the TCRdb table lists in-frame clones only, not all of them. The table lists approximately 1.9 million clones, over 85% of them singletons, with approximately 1.6% in the top ten. Sequencing used naive CD8+ T cells from PBMCs. Every receptor here comes from a man between 18 and 35 years old in good health. Some clones in this sample may be carry-over from other donors' samples.

V usage is TRBV18 and J usage is TRBJ2-1, with D tentatively TRBD1 or TRBD2 (5 bases each). The V end was cut by 2 bases, the J end by 6 bases, with 23 bases between. The CDR3 totals 18 residues. From germline, CDR1 is KGHSH and CDR2 LQKENI. The DNA of the CDR3 is TGTGCCAGCTCACCATTCTCGGAGATGGGGCGTGGGGGCAATGAGCAGTTCTTC. Its protein is CASSPFSEMGRGGNEQFF.

This chain uses TRBV10-3 with TRBJ1-5; TRBD1 matches at 9 bases. This CDR3 contains 14 residues. V lost 2 bases to trimming and J lost 6 bases; unmatched junction nucleotides: 2. In germline, CDR1 is ENHRY, CDR2 SYGVKD. The CDR3 sequence: CAISEGQGSQPQHF. CDR3 coding DNA: TGTGCCATCAGTGAGGGACAGGGGAGTCAGCCCCAGCATTTT.

The V and J genes are TRBV5-6 and TRBJ2-7; D possibly corresponds to TRBD1 (5 bases). This CDR3 region has 15 residues. Germline V lookup: CDR1 SGHDT, CDR2 YYEEEE. V was pared by 3 bases and J by 7 bases, with 20 bases between. The CDR3: CASSWRSKAGREQYF. Here the CDR3 DNA reads TGTGCCAGCAGCTGGAGATCGAAGGCAGGGCGGGAGCAGTACTTC.

V usage is TRBV28 and J usage is TRBJ2-2; TRBD2 matches 13 bases. Germline CDR1 and CDR2: MDHEN and SYDVKM. This CDR3 comprises 17 residues. V gave up 6 bases and J gave up 6 bases; unmatched junction bases: 10. This CDR3 reads CASSPGGLAGTAGELFF. The CDR3 DNA reads as TGTGCCAGCAGCCCCGGGGGACTAGCGGGAACCGCCGGGGAGCTGTTTTTT.

The V and J genes are TRBV4-3 and TRBJ2-2; perhaps TRBD1 as D (6 bases). Germline V lookup: CDR1 LGHNA, CDR2 YSLEER. V dropped 8 bases and J dropped 7 bases, with 20 bases sitting between them. CDR3 size: 15 residues. The CDR3 coding sequence is TGCGCCAGCCCGCGGACCACGGCAGGGGACGGGGAGCTGTTTTTT. Translated, it gives CASPRTTAGDGELFF.

The chain has TRBV7-8 and TRBJ2-5; D is unclear. Trimming cost V 1 base and J 1 base, with 10 bases left between them. The CDR3 sequence is 15 residues long. The germline V gene encodes CDR1 SGHVS and CDR2 FQNEAQ. CDR3: CASSLETGSQETQYF. Written as DNA, the CDR3 is TGTGCCAGCAGCTTAGAGACTGGGTCCCAAGAGACCCAGTACTTC.

The genes are TRBV11-2 and TRBJ1-3, with a weak D call TRBD1 (6 bases). V was clipped by 1 base and J by 0 bases, with 13 bases between them. Germline V gene data show CDR1 as SGHAT and CDR2 as FQNNGV. There are 17 residues in the CDR3. The CDR3 sequence: CASSLVWGRSSGNTIYF. The CDR3 DNA reads TGTGCCAGCAGCTTAGTCTGGGGGCGAAGCTCTGGAAACACCATATATTTT.

The CDR3 sequence: CASRGTGGPSGRAPYEQYF. DNA for the CDR3: TGCGCCAGCAGGGGGACAGGGGGCCCTAGCGGGAGGGCCCCCTACGAGCAGTACTTC. The rearrangement uses TRBV10-1 and TRBJ2-7; D possibly matches TRBD1 or TRBD2 (12 bases each). The CDR3 is 19 amino acids. Germline V gene lookup returns CDR1 WNHNN and CDR2 SYGVQD (reference sequence). Trimming cost V 6 bases and J 2 bases, with 29 bases left between them.

This clone was counted once. The chain links TRBV28 to TRBJ2-7; TRBD2 agrees at 11 bases. The germline V gene has CDR1 MDHEN and CDR2 SYDVKM. V shed 4 bases and J 9 bases; nucleotides not matched to a gene: 14. This CDR3 has 16 amino acids. The CDR3 sequence: CASSSTSGSYLIAQYF. The CDR3 bases are TGTGCCAGCAGTTCCACTAGCGGGAGCTACCTGATCGCGCAGTACTTC.

CDR3 residues: CASSQDLGTGINEQFF. The CDR3 DNA follows: TGCGCCAGCAGCCAAGATTTGGGGACAGGGATTAATGAGCAGTTCTTC. The V and J genes are TRBV4-1 and TRBJ2-1, with 9 bases matching TRBD1. From germline, CDR1 is MGHRA and CDR2 YSYEKL. The CDR3 loop spans 16 amino acids. Germline trimming cut 0 bases from V and 7 bases from J; bases unmatched to any gene: 7.

The chain has TRBV16 and TRBJ1-2; D ambiguous. The CDR3 contains 13 residues. Per the germline V gene, CDR1 is KGHSY and CDR2 is FQNENV. V was pared by 3 bases and J by 4 bases, with 9 bases between. CDR3 amino acids: CASSQETPYGYTF. The CDR3 coding sequence is TGTGCCAGCAGCCAGGAGACACCCTATGGCTACACCTTC.

The chain recombines TRBV11-2 with TRBJ2-7; weak D call: TRBD2 (5 bases). This CDR3 contains 10 residues. CDR1 SGHAT and CDR2 FQNNGV come from the germline V gene. V was cut by 8 bases and J by 3 bases, with 5 bases left in between. The DNA for the CDR3 is TGTGCCAGCGAGGGCTACGAGCAGTACTTC. The encoded protein is CASEGYEQYF.

This rearrangement joins TRBV4-1 to TRBJ2-5; no clear D gene. Gene TRBJ2-7 matches the end of the DNA better, so the J call may be wrong. Looked up from germline, CDR1 is MGHRA and CDR2 is YSYEKL. The length of the CDR3 is 14 residues. CDR3 loop: CASSPVLQSYEQYF. The CDR3 bases are TGCGCCAGCAGTCCCGTTCTTCAGTCCTACGAGCAGTACTTC.

V gene TRBV9 combines with J gene TRBJ2-7, with 12 bases lining up with TRBD2. Trimming at V came to 2 bases and at J to 6 bases, leaving 3 bases not matched to a gene. The CDR3 extends over 14 amino acids. Germline assignment: CDR1 SGDLS and CDR2 YYNGEE. The CDR3 sequence is CASSVTSGSPEQYF. CDR3 in DNA: TGTGCCAGCAGCGTGACTAGCGGGAGTCCCGAGCAGTACTTC.